The next 20 T cell receptor beta chains were all read from a single sample in a study of T cells in Graves' hyperthyroidism and ophthalmopathy. Amplification of TCR beta CDR3 regions was performed using RNA transcripts as template. The TCR CDR3 was amplified in a first-round RT-PCR using the HTBI primer set. TCRdb called the multiplex PCR reads again in MiXCR, with one record for every CDR3 protein. Here the sample spans approximately 560,000 distinct CDR3 sequences, 46% being singletons. Sequencing was carried out using peripheral blood or thyroid tissue (not recorded which). The receptors come from a woman aged 18-29 years with Graves' hyperthyroidism.

This chain connects TRBV9 to TRBJ2-5; D possibly corresponds to TRBD2 (6 bases). Deletions cut 4 bases from V and 5 bases from J, with 18 bases between. The germline CDR1 and CDR2 sequences are SGDLS and YYNGEE. CDR3 length equals 15 residues. Here the CDR3 DNA reads TGTGCCAGCAGCTACGGGACTGGGAAGGGGGAGACCCAGTACTTC. Translating it yields CASSYGTGKGETQYF. Looking up the rest from reference TRBV9 and TRBJ2-5 gives the full variable domain: DSGVTQTPKHLITATGQRVTLRCSPRSGDLSVYWYQQSLDQGLQFLIQYYNGEERAKGNILERFSAQQFPDLHSELNLSSLELGDSALYFCASSYGTGKGETQYFGPGTRLLVL.

This clonotype has a count of ten or more. J is TRBJ1-2 and V is TRBV7-9, with D maybe TRBD1 (6 bases). There are 13 residues in the CDR3. The V end lost 5 bases, the J end lost 4 bases, and 11 bases lay between the germline ends. The V gene's germline CDR1 is SEHNR and CDR2 FQNEAQ (reference sequence). In nucleotides, the CDR3 is TGTGCCAGCAGCGCCCCACAGGGCTATGGCTACACCTTC. Its protein is CASSAPQGYGYTF.

The V and J genes are TRBV12-3 or TRBV12-4 and TRBJ1-6; D unclear. The CDR3 runs 14 residues. Trimming removed 5 bases from V and 7 bases from J, with 12 bases in between. In nucleotides, the CDR3 is TGTGCCAGCAGTGACGCGGACGAGAATTCACCCCTCCACTTT. The encoded protein is CASSDADENSPLHF.

V and J are TRBV2 and TRBJ2-5, with TRBD2 matching 7 bases. Per the germline V gene, CDR1 is SNHLY and CDR2 is FYNNEI. The CDR3 runs 12 residues. The junction had 6 bases not matched to a gene; V was cut back by 8 bases and J by 6 bases. The CDR3, as DNA: TGTGCCAGCTGGGTACTAGCGAAGACCCAGTACTTC. Its protein is CASWVLAKTQYF.

Only a few counts were recorded for this clonotype. The genes are TRBV20-1 and TRBJ1-5, with a tentative D call TRBD1 (5 bases). V was trimmed by 3 bases and J by 5 bases, leaving 8 bases between them. The CDR3 consists of 12 residues. Germline CDR1 reads DFQATT; CDR2 reads SNEGSKA (reference sequence). CDR3 DNA: TGCAGTGCTAGCAGGGTTGATCAGCCCCAGCATTTT. It encodes CSASRVDQPQHF.

The rearrangement uses TRBV12-3 or TRBV12-4 and TRBJ2-7; D is ambiguous. Trimming took 5 bases from V and 6 from J, leaving 17 bases between them. The CDR3 spans 14 residues. CDR3 region: CASSRWGITPEQYF. In DNA form, the CDR3 reads TGTGCCAGCAGTCGGTGGGGTATTACTCCCGAGCAGTACTTC.

V is TRBV9 and J is TRBJ1-1; no definite D call. V lost 0 bases and J 1 base, leaving 10 bases between the germline ends. Germline CDR1 is SGDLS and CDR2 is YYNGEE. The CDR3 covers 15 residues. The CDR3 DNA follows: TGTGCCAGCAGCGTAGTGGGAGGGTGGAACACTGAAGCTTTCTTT. This encodes CASSVVGGWNTEAFF.

To note about this clonotype: This may arise from a read error, as a much more abundant clone is one base away. V and J are TRBV10-2 and TRBJ2-7; the D is unclear. Per germline, CDR1 WSHSY and CDR2 SAAADI. This CDR3 region has 12 residues. CDR3 protein: CANSELPYEQYF. CDR3 bases: TGCGCCAACAGTGAGCTGCCCTACGAGCAGTACTTC.

This clonotype showed up many times. The J gene is TRBJ1-1, the V gene TRBV10-2; no definite D call. Germline CDR1 reads WSHSY; CDR2 reads SAAADI. This CDR3 is 16 amino acids long. The V and J ends lost 2 bases and 2 bases respectively, with 15 bases between them. The CDR3 loop is CASSELPGATNTEAFF. CDR3 nucleotides: TGCGCCAGCAGTGAGCTCCCAGGAGCAACAAACACTGAAGCTTTCTTT.

On this clonotype: At one end the junction does not follow the germline gene, possibly because of a read error. This chain links TRBV7-9 with TRBJ1-5; D gene unclear. The length of the CDR3 is 15 residues. The germline gives CDR1 SEHNR, CDR2 FQNEAQ (reference sequence). This chain's CDR3 is CASSQDWGYNQPQHF. The CDR3 DNA reads as TGCGCCAGCAGCCAAGATTGGGGTTACAATCAGCCCCAGCATTTT.

For this clonotype: A much larger clonotype is one base distant, so this may be a read error. This chain joins TRBV2 and TRBJ2-5; no definite D call. Germline lookup yields CDR1 SNHLY and CDR2 FYNNEI. CDR3 length: 11 amino acids. Trimming removed 8 bases at V and 3 bases at J, with 7 bases between. CDR3 loop: CASPVKETQYF. Written as DNA, the CDR3 is TGTGCCAGCCCAGTTAAAGAGACCCAGTACTTC.

V usage is TRBV10-3 and J usage is TRBJ2-5; TRBD1 matches at 9 bases. CDR3 size: 13 residues. Germline values: CDR1 ENHRY, CDR2 SYGVKD. J was trimmed by 5 bases and V by 5 bases; bases with no gene match: 3. The CDR3 region has the DNA TGTGCCATCAGTTTAGACAGGGGGGAGACCCAGTACTTC. Encoded protein: CAISLDRGETQYF.

The chain is built from TRBV7-6 and TRBJ2-2; D gene unclear. V was pared by 2 bases and J by 5 bases, with 6 bases between. The germline V gene has CDR1 SGHVS and CDR2 FNYEAQ. The CDR3 runs 13 residues. The DNA of the CDR3 is TGTGCCAGCAGCTTATCAGAAACCGGGGAGCTGTTTTTT. This encodes CASSLSETGELFF. The full variable domain, completed using reference TRBV7-6 and TRBJ2-2, is GAGVSQSPRYKVTKRGQDVALRCDPISGHVSLYWYRQALGQGPEFLTYFNYEAQQDKSGLPNDRFSAERPEGSISTLTIQRTEQRDSAMYRCASSLSETGELFFGEGSRLTVL.

The gene calls are TRBV20-1 and TRBJ1-1, with D unclear. Germline assignment: CDR1 DFQATT and CDR2 SNEGSKA (reference sequence). The CDR3 contains 13 residues. V lost 3 bases, J lost 0 bases, and 8 bases lay in between. The CDR3, as DNA: TGCAGTGCTAGTAAAGTGATGAACACTGAAGCTTTCTTT. Translating gives CSASKVMNTEAFF.

This clonotype was picked up many times. The rearrangement links TRBV24-1 to TRBJ2-2; TRBD2 is a possible D gene (6 bases). Per germline, CDR1 KGHDR and CDR2 SFDVKD. V was cut by 6 bases and J by 5 bases, with 12 bases left in between. CDR3 length: 14 residues. The CDR3 reads CATSQQGGTGELFF. In DNA form, the CDR3 reads TGTGCCACCAGTCAGCAGGGAGGTACCGGGGAGCTGTTTTTT.

This clonotype was seen a few times. This chain joins TRBV7-9 and TRBJ2-2; D gene uncertain. Germline V gene sequence: CDR1 SEHNR, CDR2 FQNEAQ (reference sequence). V was trimmed by 5 bases and J by 6 bases, leaving 13 bases between them. This CDR3 has 14 amino acids. The CDR3 DNA reads TGTGCCAGCAGCGTAGTGGATCCCCCCGGGGAGCTGTTTTTT. Translated: CASSVVDPPGELFF.

The CDR3 DNA sequence: TGTGCCAGCAGTTCAGGGGGTGAGAATTCACCCCTCCACTTT. It translates to CASSSGGENSPLHF. The chain joins TRBV2 to TRBJ1-6, with 7 nucleotides matching TRBD1. Per germline, CDR1 SNHLY and CDR2 FYNNEI. V was pared by 5 bases and J by 7 bases, with 5 bases of the junction left unmatched. CDR3 length: 14 residues.

V is TRBV24-1 and J is TRBJ2-5, with 7 nucleotides matching TRBD2. The CDR3 consists of 15 residues. The trim removed 3 bases at V and 1 base at J, leaving 4 bases unmatched. Germline CDR1 and CDR2: KGHDR and SFDVKD. The DNA for the CDR3 is TGTGCCACCAGTGATCTAGCGGAGCGCCAAGAGACCCAGTACTTC. This encodes CATSDLAERQETQYF.

The CDR3 region has the DNA TGTGCCAGCAGCTTAACTCCGGGGGCGGCCTACGAGCATTTT. The encoded protein is CASSLTPGAAYEHF. This chain joins TRBV7-3 and TRBJ1-5; D is perhaps TRBD1 (6 bases). V was shortened by 0 bases and J by 14 bases, with 17 bases between the two germline ends. CDR1 is SGHTA and CDR2 is FQGTGA in the germline V gene. The CDR3 covers 14 residues.

This chain connects TRBV5-8 to TRBJ1-5; D might be TRBD1 (5 bases). With 0 bases removed from V and 5 bases from J, the gap between germline ends came to 9 bases. The CDR3 totals 14 residues. CDR1 SGHTS and CDR2 YDEGEE come from the germline V gene. CDR3 nucleotide sequence: TGTGCCAGCAGCTTGGTTGGGGGGTATCAGCCCCAGCATTTT. This sequence encodes CASSLVGGYQPQHF. The variable domain in full, with the rest retrieved from reference TRBV5-8 and TRBJ1-5, is EAGVTQSPTHLIKTRGQQATLRCSPISGHTSVYWYQQALGLGLQFLLWYDEGEERNRGNFPPRFSGRQFPNYSSELNVNALELEDSALYLCASSLVGGYQPQHFGDGTRLSIL.